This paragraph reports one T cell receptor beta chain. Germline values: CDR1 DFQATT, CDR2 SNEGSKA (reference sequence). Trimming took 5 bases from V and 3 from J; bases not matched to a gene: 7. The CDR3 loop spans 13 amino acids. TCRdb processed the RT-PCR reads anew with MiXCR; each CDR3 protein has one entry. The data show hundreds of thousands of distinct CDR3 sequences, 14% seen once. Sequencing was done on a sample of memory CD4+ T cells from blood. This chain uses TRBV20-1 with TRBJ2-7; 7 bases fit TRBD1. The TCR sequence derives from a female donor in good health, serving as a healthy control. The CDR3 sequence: CSAPGQRFYEQYF. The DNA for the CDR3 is TGCAGTGCTCCGGGACAGAGGTTCTACGAGCAGTACTTC.